This TCR beta chain originates from a study of blood T cell repertoires in COVID-19. This CDR3 region has 15 residues. Deletions cut 2 bases from V and 7 bases from J, with 17 bases between. Germline V gene sequence: CDR1 MNHNS, CDR2 SASEGT. TCRdb's table, derived via immunoSEQ multiplex PCR, lists solely in-frame clones and lacks some. Of around 250,000 clones in the sample, 65% to 85% were seen once. The chain uses TRBV6-1 and TRBJ2-5; a weak D match, TRBD2 (5 bases). Sequencing was done on a sample of peripheral blood. This TCR was sampled from a man at least 80 years old with acute or convalescent COVID-19. DNA for the CDR3: TGTGCCAGCAGTGAAAATGTCTCCCCCCGGGGGACCCAGTACTTC. Translating gives CASSENVSPRGTQYF.